This TCR beta chain was documented in a study of T-cell memory formation after mild COVID-19. Looking at the study overall: Clusters of TCRs were largely donor specific. Study conclusions and caveats: Pre-infection memory carried some responding clones, suggesting that cross-reactive memory joined.

As regards this clonotype: Its antigen is not known.

Amplification by 5'RACE using constant-segment primers produced TCR alpha and TCR beta cDNA libraries that carried sample barcodes and UMIs. In TCRdb, the 5' RACE reads were re-called with MiXCR into one record per CDR3 protein. The profile shows about 190,000 distinct CDR3 sequences, about 17% of them singletons. The material sequenced was PBMCs or a T cell subset sorted from them (not recorded which). The clonotype comes from an adult woman who had mild COVID-19 (a few samples of this study predate the infection). Cell type and time point are not known.

The CDR3: CASSQGRGGRLAGDTDTQYF. CDR3 bases: TGTGCCAGCAGCCAAGGCCGAGGCGGTAGACTAGCGGGAGACACAGATACGCAGTATTTT. V usage is TRBV4-2 and J usage is TRBJ2-3; 12 bases fit TRBD2. The germline gives CDR1 LGHNA, CDR2 YNFKEQ. This CDR3 has 20 residues. The trim removed 1 base at V and 2 bases at J, leaving 13 bases unmatched.